This TCR beta chain was profiled in a study of control samples from healthy donors and cancer patients. Assay used: immunoSEQ multiplex PCR; TCRdb lists only in-frame clones, some missing. There are under 200,000 clones in the sample; about 95% occur only once, and 13% to 15% lies in the top ten. Germline V gene sequence: CDR1 SGHKS, CDR2 YYEKEE (reference sequence). CDR3 length: 14 amino acids. Unmatched junction bases numbered 1, after V lost 4 bases and J lost 3 bases. This chain uses TRBV5-5 with TRBJ2-2; 9 nucleotides line up with TRBD1. Specimen: PBMCs. This receptor was obtained from a man aged 60 to 75 with colorectal cancer. The CDR3 is CASSRTGDTGELFF. The CDR3 DNA reads TGTGCCAGCAGCCGGACAGGGGACACCGGGGAGCTGTTTTTT. The complete variable domain, with remaining parts taken from reference TRBV5-5 and TRBJ2-2, reads DAGVTQSPTHLIKTRGQQVTLRCSPISGHKSVSWYQQVLGQGPQFIFQYYEKEERGRGNFPDRFSARQFPNYSSELNVNALLLGDSALYLCASSRTGDTGELFFGEGSRLTVL.